A single sample gave rise to the 10 T cell receptor beta chains below, sequenced in a study of CD8+ T cells in alopecia areata. RNA extraction and reverse transcription yielded cDNA as sequencing template. Clones were sequenced by immunoSEQ multiplex PCR, and TCRdb holds only the in-frame ones, with some missing. The sample holds approximately 57,000 clones, over 95% seen once. The material sequenced was CD8+ T cells sorted from blood, taken at week 0. These receptors originate from a human donor with alopecia areata.

The chain combines TRBV29-1 with TRBJ2-7; 10 nucleotides line up with TRBD1. Germline CDR1 SQVTM, CDR2 ANQGSEA. This CDR3 contains 14 residues. J was trimmed by 3 bases and V by 3 bases; bases with no gene match: 5. DNA of the CDR3: TGCAGCGTTGAGATGGACAGGGGGGGCTACGAGCAGTACTTC. Its protein product is CSVEMDRGGYEQYF.

This rearrangement joins TRBV27 to TRBJ2-2, with D unclear. The V end was cut by 0 bases, the J end by 5 bases, with 4 bases between. This CDR3 is built from 13 residues. The germline V gene encodes CDR1 MNHEY and CDR2 SMNVEV (reference sequence). The DNA of the CDR3 is TGTGCCAGCAGTTTATCGTATACCGGGGAGCTGTTTTTT. Protein: CASSLSYTGELFF.

The chain uses TRBV12-5 and TRBJ2-3, with 12 bases fitting TRBD1. This CDR3 has 15 residues. The germline gives CDR1 LGHNT, CDR2 FRNRAP. V shed 11 bases and J 1 base; nucleotides not matched to a gene: 7. The CDR3 sequence is CASIRDRGRTDTQYF. DNA of the CDR3: TGTGCTTCCATCCGGGACAGGGGGCGCACAGATACGCAGTATTTT.

This chain connects TRBV7-2 to TRBJ2-1, with 9 bases fitting TRBD1. V gave up 2 bases and J gave up 2 bases; unmatched junction bases: 10. There are 18 residues in the CDR3. The germline gives CDR1 SGHTA, CDR2 FQGNSA. The CDR3, as DNA: TGTGCCAGCAGCTTAAGGGGATTGCGGGACAGGGCCTACAATGAGCAGTTCTTC. Protein: CASSLRGLRDRAYNEQFF.

The V and J genes are TRBV11-2 and TRBJ2-3; D gene ambiguous. Trimming removed 2 bases at V and 0 bases at J, with 9 bases between. This CDR3 comprises 15 residues. Germline CDR1 and CDR2: SGHAT and FQNNGV. The DNA for the CDR3 is TGTGCCAGCAGCTTAACCGGGTTAAGCACAGATACGCAGTATTTT. Its protein is CASSLTGLSTDTQYF.

On this clone itself: With only one base between it and a far larger clone, this is likely a read error. The chain has TRBV9 and TRBJ1-2, with 8 bases that match TRBD1. V was clipped by 4 bases and J by 5 bases; unmatched bases: 10. Germline lookup yields CDR1 SGDLS and CDR2 YYNGEE. The CDR3 has 15 amino acids. The CDR3 DNA is TGTGCCAGCAGCCAAGATAGGACAGGGCAATATGGCTACACCTTC. This codes for CASSQDRTGQYGYTF.

The V call is TRBV7-9, the J call TRBJ2-1, with D possibly TRBD2 on 6 matching bases. Trimming left V 9 bases short and J 4 bases short, with 13 bases between. This CDR3 region has 13 residues. CDR1 SEHNR and CDR2 FQNEAQ come from the germline V gene (reference sequence). CDR3 sequence: CASAWTNYNEQFF. The CDR3 DNA follows: TGTGCCAGTGCCTGGACTAATTACAATGAGCAGTTCTTC.

The gene calls are TRBV27 and TRBJ1-1; 9 bases are shared with TRBD1. CDR1 and CDR2 from the germline V gene are MNHEY and SMNVEV (reference sequence). With V trimmed by 6 bases and J by 4 bases, 3 bases remained unmatched. This CDR3 region has 13 residues. CDR3 DNA sequence: TGTGCCAGCAGCCGGACAGGGGTCACTGAAGCTTTCTTT. It is translated as CASSRTGVTEAFF.

This clone was seen just once. V gene TRBV14 combines with J gene TRBJ2-7, with D perhaps being TRBD1 or TRBD2 (6 bases each). The CDR3 extends over 16 amino acids. Germline V lookup: CDR1 SGHDN, CDR2 FVKESK. With 0 bases removed from V and 3 bases from J, the gap between germline ends came to 15 bases. As DNA, the CDR3 is TGTGCCAGCAGCCAAGATATCGGGGGCGACTTCTACGAGCAGTACTTC. Amino acid sequence: CASSQDIGGDFYEQYF.

The V gene is TRBV4-1, the J gene TRBJ1-1, with D maybe TRBD1 (5 bases). The V gene's germline CDR1 is MGHRA and CDR2 YSYEKL. The CDR3 loop spans 14 amino acids. The V and J ends lost 2 bases and 4 bases respectively, with 11 bases between them. The CDR3 sequence is CASSQKWGVTEAFF. DNA of the CDR3: TGCGCCAGCAGCCAAAAATGGGGGGTCACTGAAGCTTTCTTT.